This T cell receptor (beta chain) is from a study of blood T cell repertoires in COVID-19 (dated by TCRdb to 2020 to 2022). Some background on the complete study: Samples from collaborators originated in the United States, Italy and Spain and spanned both the acute and convalescent phases of COVID-19. The prospective study material was composed of cDNA or gDNA derived from T cells, B-cell-depleted T cells, or PBMCs. Subjects who had been exposed to COVID-19, were actively infected with it, or had recovered from it provided the deeply sampled blood TCRbeta repertoires that made up the dataset. The repertoires were released in a freely available public database intended as a resource for research on the immune response to SARS-CoV-2. The samples were drawn from two sources: the first 160 participants of the ongoing ImmuneRACE study, and 1,254 subjects contributed by 6 global collaborators. Nearly every sample came with metadata listing a de-identified subject ID, COVID-19 status, age in years and sex. Where HLA class I and class II types were available, the types were taken from metadata supplied by the sample provider, not from assay-based typing.

Measured from the cysteine to the phenylalanine, the CDR3 is 14 residues long. The retained sequence is limited to the CDR3, 42 bases, with the frame set at the first base. Sequences SGHDN (CDR1) and FVKESK (CDR2) are obtained from the germline V gene. V ends up 3 bases short and J 7 bases short, with an unmatched junction base count of 6. Enrolling through a virtual design, the prospective study's participants ranged in age from roughly 18 to 89 years and lived across approximately 25 United States geographic areas. Cohort assignment in the prospective study relied on participant-reported clinical history from a screening survey and a study questionnaire. Each participant in the prospective study had whole blood, serum and a nasopharyngeal or oropharyngeal swab collected by mobile phlebotomists. Over a 2-month period, participants in the prospective study had the option of providing additional blood draws and questionnaires. Blood samples from the prospective study were shipped frozen or at room temperature prior to DNA extraction.

Comment on this clone: There is no known antigen for this receptor. The input lacks base qualities; no much larger clone sits a single base away.

The investigation overall reported the following: The quantity of clinical and demographic metadata differed by source and by participant and was supplied without curation.

TCRbeta CDR3 regions were amplified from genomic DNA using the immunoSEQ Assay, a bias-controlled multiplex PCR. The authors processed their data as follows. The number of nucleated cells in each sample was estimated from the amplification of reference gene primers within the assay. Sequence reads were collapsed and filtered to measure the absolute abundance of every unique TCRbeta CDR3 rearrangement. For each sample, productive Simpson clonality was calculated as the square root of Simpson's diversity index over productive rearrangements. TCRdb's version of the immuneACCESS table is confined to in-frame rearrangements and falls short of the full clone set. An unresolved V gene accounts for under half of the shortfall where checked; the remainder is of unknown origin. That table supplies the V and J calls and clone size; D and trimming were determined from the DNA. Within this sample are 200,000 to 300,000 clones, with approximately 83% of them counted one time only. 2.5% to 3.5% of the sample comes from the top ten.

The sequence joins TRBV14 to TRBJ2-5; 9 central nucleotides agree with TRBD1. What was sequenced was PBMCs or T cells enriched from blood (not recorded which). This sequence was found in a woman in her 40s with acute COVID-19. The CDR3 has the sequence CASSHRDRDLTQYF. The nucleotides are TGTGCCAGCAGCCACCGGGACAGGGACTTGACCCAGTACTTC.